This section outlines one T cell receptor (beta chain) sequence together with its context. As yet, its antigen is unknown. CD45RA+ naive and CD45RA-negative memory subsets were separated from CD4+ cells. This sample is drawn from a study of shared clonotypes between healthy human individuals. Germline V gives CDR1 KGHSH, CDR2 LQKENI. The V and J ends lost 2 bases and 4 bases, in that order; junction bases with no gene match: 1. The CDR3 loop spans 14 amino acids. Notes on the study in general: Naive CD4 clonotype sharing across several donors was about 5%.

Clones were sequenced by immunoSEQ multiplex PCR, and TCRdb holds only the in-frame ones, with some missing. Here the sample spans 2 million to 3 million clones, approximately 93% being singletons. This clonotype was obtained from a man in his late teens or twenties in good health. Some clones in this sample may be carry-over from other donors' samples. J is TRBJ2-2 and V is TRBV18; 7 positions match TRBD1. The sample was naive CD4+ T cells from PBMCs. Subset of the sample: CD45RA+ positively selected. CDR3 DNA: TGTGCCAGCTCACCAGCAGGGGGCACCGGGGAGCTGTTTTTT. It specifies CASSPAGGTGELFF.